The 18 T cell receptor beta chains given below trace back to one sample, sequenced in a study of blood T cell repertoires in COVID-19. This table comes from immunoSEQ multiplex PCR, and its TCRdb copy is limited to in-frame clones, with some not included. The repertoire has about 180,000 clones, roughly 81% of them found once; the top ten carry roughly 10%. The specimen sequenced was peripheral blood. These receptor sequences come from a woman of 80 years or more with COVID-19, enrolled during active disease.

CDR3 sequence (DNA): TGTGCCAGCAGCTGGGGAGGGAGGGGCTACACCTTC. Protein: CASSWGGRGYTF. J is TRBJ1-2 and V is TRBV6-5; D gene unclear. CDR1 and CDR2 from the germline V gene are MNHEY and SVGAGI. V was shortened by 6 bases and J by 8 bases, with 13 bases between the two germline ends. The length of the CDR3 is 12 residues.

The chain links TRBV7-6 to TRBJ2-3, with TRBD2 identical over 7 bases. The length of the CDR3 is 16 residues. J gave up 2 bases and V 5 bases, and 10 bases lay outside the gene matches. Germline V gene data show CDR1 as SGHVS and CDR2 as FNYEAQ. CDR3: CASSTLASGYTDTQYF. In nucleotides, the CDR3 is TGTGCCAGCAGCACTCTCGCTAGCGGATACACAGATACGCAGTATTTT.

The DNA for the CDR3 is TGCGCCAGCAGCTTGGAAACGGGTAGCTCCTACAATGAGCAGTTCTTC. It yields the protein CASSLETGSSYNEQFF. The chain has TRBV5-1 and TRBJ2-1; D unresolved. Germline CDR1 reads SGHRS; CDR2 reads YFSETQ. Between the trimmed V and J ends, which lost 0 bases and 0 bases, there was a span of 10 bases. The CDR3 consists of 16 residues.

The CDR3 reads CATSSLGDTQYF. In DNA, the CDR3 is TGTGCCACCAGCAGTCTCGGAGATACGCAGTATTTT. The J gene is TRBJ2-3, the V gene TRBV15; D gene unclear. Germline CDR1 LNHNV, CDR2 YYDKDF (reference sequence). The CDR3 is made up of 12 amino acids. V was trimmed by 3 bases and J by 5 bases, leaving 6 bases between them.

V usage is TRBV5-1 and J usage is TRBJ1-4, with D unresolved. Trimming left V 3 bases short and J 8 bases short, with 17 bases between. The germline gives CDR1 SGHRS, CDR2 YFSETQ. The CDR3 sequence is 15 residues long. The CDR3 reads CASSWFGRAEEKLFF. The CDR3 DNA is TGCGCCAGCAGCTGGTTTGGGCGGGCAGAGGAAAAACTGTTTTTT.

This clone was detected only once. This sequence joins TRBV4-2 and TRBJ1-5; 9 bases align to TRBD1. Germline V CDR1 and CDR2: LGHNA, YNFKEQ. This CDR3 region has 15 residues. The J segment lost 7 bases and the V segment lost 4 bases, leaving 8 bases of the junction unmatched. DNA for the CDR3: TGTGCCAGCAGCCGAGAGGGACAGGGCAGCCAGCCCCAGCATTTT. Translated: CASSREGQGSQPQHF.

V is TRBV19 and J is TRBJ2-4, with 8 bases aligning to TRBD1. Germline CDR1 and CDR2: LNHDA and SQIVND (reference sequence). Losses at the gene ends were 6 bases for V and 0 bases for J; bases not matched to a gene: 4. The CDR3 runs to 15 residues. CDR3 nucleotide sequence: TGTGCCAGTAGCCGACAGGGGATAGCCAAAAACATTCAGTACTTC. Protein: CASSRQGIAKNIQYF.

The CDR3 sequence is CASSSGTGELFF. The CDR3 region has the DNA TGTGCCAGTAGCTCGGGGACCGGGGAGCTGTTTTTT. V gene TRBV19 combines with J gene TRBJ2-2; possibly TRBD2 for D (5 bases). Germline CDR1 and CDR2: LNHDA and SQIVND (reference sequence). The V end was cut by 6 bases, the J end by 5 bases, with 7 bases between. The CDR3 has 12 residues.

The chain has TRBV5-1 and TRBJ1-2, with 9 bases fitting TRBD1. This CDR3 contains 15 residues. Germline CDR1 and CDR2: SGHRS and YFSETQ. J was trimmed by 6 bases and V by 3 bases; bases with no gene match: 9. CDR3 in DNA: TGCGCCAGCAGCTCGGGGAGACAGGGGGGAGATGGCTACACCTTC. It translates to CASSSGRQGGDGYTF.

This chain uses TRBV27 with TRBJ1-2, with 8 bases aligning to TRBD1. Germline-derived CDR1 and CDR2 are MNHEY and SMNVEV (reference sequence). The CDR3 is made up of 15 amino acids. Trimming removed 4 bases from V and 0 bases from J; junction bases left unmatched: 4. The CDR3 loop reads CASSWTGTSNYGYTF. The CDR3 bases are TGTGCCAGCAGTTGGACAGGGACGTCTAACTATGGCTACACCTTC.

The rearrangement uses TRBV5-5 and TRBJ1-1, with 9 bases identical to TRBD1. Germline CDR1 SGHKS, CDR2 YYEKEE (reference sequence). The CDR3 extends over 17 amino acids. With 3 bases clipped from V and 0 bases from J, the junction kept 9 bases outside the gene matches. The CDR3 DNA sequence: TGTGCCAGCAGCTGGAGGACAGGGGCTGTTTTGAACACTGAAGCTTTCTTT. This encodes CASSWRTGAVLNTEAFF.

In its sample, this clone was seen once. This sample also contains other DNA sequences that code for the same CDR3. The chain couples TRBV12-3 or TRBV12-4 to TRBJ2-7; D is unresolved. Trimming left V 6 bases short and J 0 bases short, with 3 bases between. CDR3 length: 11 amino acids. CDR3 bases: TGTGCCAGCAGCTACTCCTACGAGCAGTACTTC. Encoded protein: CASSYSYEQYF.

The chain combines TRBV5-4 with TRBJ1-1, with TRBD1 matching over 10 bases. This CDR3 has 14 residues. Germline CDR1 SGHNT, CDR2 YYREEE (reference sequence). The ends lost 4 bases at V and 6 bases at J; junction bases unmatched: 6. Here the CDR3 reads CASSLRQGASEAFF. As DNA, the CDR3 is TGTGCCAGCAGCCTGAGACAGGGGGCCTCTGAAGCTTTCTTT. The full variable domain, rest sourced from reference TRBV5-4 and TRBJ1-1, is ETGVTQSPTHLIKTRGQQVTLRCSSQSGHNTVSWYQQALGQGPQFIFQYYREEENGRGNFPPRFSGLQFPNYSSELNVNALELDDSALYLCASSLRQGASEAFFGQGTRLTVV.

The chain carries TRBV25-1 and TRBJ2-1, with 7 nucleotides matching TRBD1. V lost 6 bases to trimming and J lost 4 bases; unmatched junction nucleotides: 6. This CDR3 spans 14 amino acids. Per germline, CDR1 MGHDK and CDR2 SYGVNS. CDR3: CASRTGQNYNEQFF. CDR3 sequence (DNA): TGTGCCAGCAGAACGGGACAGAATTACAATGAGCAGTTCTTC.

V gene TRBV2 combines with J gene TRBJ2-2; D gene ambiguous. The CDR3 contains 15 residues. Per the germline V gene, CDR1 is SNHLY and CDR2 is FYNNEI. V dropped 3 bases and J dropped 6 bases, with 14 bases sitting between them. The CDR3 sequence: CASSEWRIGSGELFF. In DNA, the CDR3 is TGTGCCAGCAGTGAGTGGCGGATTGGTTCCGGGGAGCTGTTTTTT.

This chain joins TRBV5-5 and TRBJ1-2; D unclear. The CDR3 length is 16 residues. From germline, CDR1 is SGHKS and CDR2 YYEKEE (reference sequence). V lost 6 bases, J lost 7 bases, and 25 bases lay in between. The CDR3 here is CASTHVLGTSSPGYTF. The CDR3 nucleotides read TGTGCCAGCACCCACGTCCTAGGAACTTCATCACCTGGCTACACCTTC.

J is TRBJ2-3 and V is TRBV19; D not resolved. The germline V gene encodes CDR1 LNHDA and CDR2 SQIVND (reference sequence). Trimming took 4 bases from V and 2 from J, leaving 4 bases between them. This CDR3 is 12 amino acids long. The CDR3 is CASSRLTDTQYF. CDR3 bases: TGTGCCAGTAGTAGACTCACAGATACGCAGTATTTT.

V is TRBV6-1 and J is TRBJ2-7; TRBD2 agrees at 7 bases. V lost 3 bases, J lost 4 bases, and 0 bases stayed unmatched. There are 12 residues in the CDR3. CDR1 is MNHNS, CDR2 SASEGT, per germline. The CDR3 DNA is TGTGCCAGCAGTGACGGGAGGTACGAGCAGTACTTC. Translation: CASSDGRYEQYF.